The T cell receptor (beta chain) under discussion was sequenced for a study of T cell repertoires in cytomegalovirus infection. TCRdb passed the reads through MiXCR, listing each CDR3 protein once. The sample contains some 320,000 distinct CDR3 sequences, over 7.5% of which appear only once. The length of the CDR3 is 15 residues. Trimming took off 5 bases at V and 0 bases at J, with 12 bases between the two ends. Germline CDR1 SEHNR, CDR2 FQNEAQ (reference sequence). This sequence originates from a human donor in good health (CMV status not recorded). Some clones in this sample may be carry-over from other donors' samples. The material sequenced was PBMCs. This chain uses TRBV7-9 with TRBJ2-3, with D possibly being TRBD2 (6 bases). The CDR3 region is CASSHPGLSTDTQYF. The CDR3 coding sequence is TGTGCCAGCAGCCATCCGGGACTTAGCACAGATACGCAGTATTTT.